This T cell receptor (beta chain) comes out of a study of vaccination and CD4 T cells after COVID-19. Study-level background: Convalescent participants consisted of six males and four females, two being Hispanic. Post-diagnosis, post-COVID samples were collected after a median approximately 100 days, ranging 35 to 161. Overall study results and limits: Only relatively few convalescent patients were studied, and early post-infection timepoints were not analyzed.

Between the trimmed V and J ends, which lost 5 bases and 1 base, there was a span of 14 bases. The length of the CDR3 is 15 residues. Germline loops: CDR1 MNHEY, CDR2 SMNVEV (reference sequence). Points on this clonotype: As yet, its antigen is unknown.

The Oncomine TCR Beta short-read assay was applied to DNA of cultured CD4+ T cells. TCRdb re-analysed the PCR reads in MiXCR, keeping a single row per CDR3 protein. The table lists some 13,000 distinct CDR3 sequences, about 56% of them singletons. As to treatment: approximately 9-day PBMC culture with coronavirus spike peptide pools or control peptides (ViraFEST assay). ViraFEST grew antigen-specific T cells using peptide pools, then sequenced TCRs. The TCR originated in a human donor who had recovered from COVID-19. The chain recombines TRBV27 with TRBJ1-2; no clear D. The sample consisted of CD4+ T cells from blood, cultured in vitro. The DNA for the CDR3 is TGTGCCAGCAGTAGGACCGGGTCCTTTAACTATGGCTACACCTTC. Translated: CASSRTGSFNYGYTF.